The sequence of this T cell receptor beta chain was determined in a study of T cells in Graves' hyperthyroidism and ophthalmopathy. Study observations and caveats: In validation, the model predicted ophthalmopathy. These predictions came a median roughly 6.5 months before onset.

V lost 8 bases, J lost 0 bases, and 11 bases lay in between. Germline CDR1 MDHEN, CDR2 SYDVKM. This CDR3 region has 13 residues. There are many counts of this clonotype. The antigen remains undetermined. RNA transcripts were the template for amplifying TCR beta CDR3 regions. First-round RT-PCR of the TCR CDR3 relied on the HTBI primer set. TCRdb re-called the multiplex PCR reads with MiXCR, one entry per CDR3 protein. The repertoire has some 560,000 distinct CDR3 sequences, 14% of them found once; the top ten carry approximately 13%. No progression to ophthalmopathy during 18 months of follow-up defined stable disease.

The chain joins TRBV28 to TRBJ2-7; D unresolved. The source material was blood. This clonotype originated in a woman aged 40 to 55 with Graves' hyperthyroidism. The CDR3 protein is CASLRQDSYEQYF. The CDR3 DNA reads TGTGCCAGCTTAAGGCAGGACTCCTACGAGCAGTACTTC.